Below, 14 T cell receptor beta chains from the same sample are listed, as sequenced in a study of T-cell memory formation after mild COVID-19. TCRdb reprocessed the 5' RACE reads with MiXCR, giving one entry per CDR3 protein. The table has roughly 350,000 distinct CDR3 sequences, approximately 27% seen once. The sequencing input was PBMCs or a T cell subset sorted from them (not recorded which). Every receptor here comes from an adult woman who had mild COVID-19 (a few samples of this study predate the infection). Cell type and time point are not known.

V usage is TRBV5-1 and J usage is TRBJ1-1; no reliable D call. V lost 4 bases and J lost 3, with 13 bases in between. The CDR3 loop spans 14 amino acids. CDR1 is SGHRS, CDR2 YFSETQ, per germline. The CDR3 DNA is TGCGCCAGCAGCGGCGGGCAGACCTACACTGAAGCTTTCTTT. Encoded protein: CASSGGQTYTEAFF.

This sequence joins TRBV6-6 and TRBJ1-2, with no clear D. The V end was cut by 6 bases, the J end by 3 bases, with 11 bases between. Per germline, CDR1 MNHNY and CDR2 SVGAGI (reference sequence). This CDR3 region has 13 residues. CDR3 region: CASSRARHYGYTF. CDR3 bases: TGTGCCAGCAGCCGGGCCAGGCACTATGGCTACACCTTC.

This clonotype turned up a few times. V and J are TRBV30 and TRBJ2-3, with TRBD2 matching 10 bases. V lost 3 bases and J lost 3; bases outside the gene matches: 12. CDR3 size: 17 residues. Germline assignment: CDR1 GTSNPN and CDR2 SVGIG (reference sequence). The CDR3 nucleotides are TGTGCCTGGAGCCCGCCGGGACTAGCGATGGGGACAGATACGCAGTATTTT. This encodes CAWSPPGLAMGTDTQYF.

The chain combines TRBV12-3 or TRBV12-4 with TRBJ1-2, with a possible D match to TRBD1 (5 bases). V was cut by 1 base and J by 6 bases, with 15 bases left in between. The CDR3 is 15 amino acids. The CDR3 sequence: CASSLVLSQGDGYTF. DNA for the CDR3: TGTGCCAGCAGTTTAGTATTGAGTCAGGGTGATGGCTACACCTTC.

The V gene is TRBV18, the J gene TRBJ2-1, with 7 bases fitting TRBD1. CDR3 length equals 14 residues. CDR1 KGHSH and CDR2 LQKENI come from the germline V gene. Losses at the gene ends were 6 bases for V and 7 bases for J; bases not matched to a gene: 9. CDR3 residues: CASSDDRAGNEQFF. The CDR3 nucleotides are TGTGCCAGCTCTGACGACAGGGCTGGAAATGAGCAGTTCTTC.

The chain combines TRBV19 with TRBJ1-2, with D perhaps TRBD1 (5 bases). Germline V lookup: CDR1 LNHDA, CDR2 SQIVND (reference sequence). V was pared by 0 bases and J by 6 bases, with 8 bases between. The CDR3 contains 13 residues. The CDR3 region is CASSIDRVHGYTF. In DNA, the CDR3 is TGTGCCAGTAGTATAGACAGGGTCCATGGCTACACCTTC.

This clonotype has at least ten counts. The genes are TRBV12-3 or TRBV12-4 and TRBJ1-1, with TRBD1 identical over 8 bases. J was trimmed by 2 bases and V by 6 bases; bases with no gene match: 5. This CDR3 has 14 amino acids. The CDR3 is CASRHDRGNTEAFF. The CDR3 DNA reads as TGTGCCAGCAGGCACGACAGGGGAAACACTGAAGCTTTCTTT.

V and J are TRBV24-1 and TRBJ2-3; TRBD1 matches at 9 bases. CDR1 is KGHDR and CDR2 is SFDVKD in the germline V gene. The V segment lost 10 bases and the J segment 5 bases; nucleotides outside the gene matches: 3. The CDR3 totals 12 residues. The CDR3 loop reads CATSDRGDTQYF. The CDR3 DNA sequence: TGTGCCACATCGGACAGGGGAGATACGCAGTATTTT.

This chain links TRBV13 with TRBJ2-1; D tentatively fits TRBD1 or TRBD2 (5 bases each). Germline CDR1 reads PRHDT; CDR2 reads FYEKMQ (reference sequence). The CDR3 totals 16 residues. V was cut by 3 bases and J by 2 bases, with 14 bases left in between. The CDR3 here is CASSFMTGTAYNEQFF. Written as DNA, the CDR3 is TGTGCCAGCAGCTTTATGACGGGGACCGCCTACAATGAGCAGTTCTTC. Complete variable domain (other parts from reference TRBV13 and TRBJ2-1): AAGVIQSPRHLIKEKRETATLKCYPIPRHDTVYWYQQGPGQDPQFLISFYEKMQSDKGSIPDRFSAQQFSDYHSELNMSSLELGDSALYFCASSFMTGTAYNEQFFGPGTRLTVL.

This clonotype was detected a few times. The genes are TRBV5-1 and TRBJ2-1, with 13 bases that match TRBD2. The CDR3 contains 16 residues. The germline gives CDR1 SGHRS, CDR2 YFSETQ. Trimming removed 2 bases from V and 12 bases from J; junction bases left unmatched: 11. The CDR3 nucleotides are TGCGCCAGCAGCTTTGGGGACGGGACTAGCGGGATTGGGCAGTTCTTC. Residues: CASSFGDGTSGIGQFF.

The CDR3 protein is CASSGGQGRGETQYF. DNA for the CDR3: TGTGCCAGCAGTGGGGGACAGGGGAGGGGAGAGACCCAGTACTTC. The V call is TRBV2, the J call TRBJ2-5; 10 bases map to TRBD1. The germline V gene has CDR1 SNHLY and CDR2 FYNNEI. This CDR3 spans 15 amino acids. V lost 4 bases to trimming and J lost 4 bases; unmatched junction nucleotides: 6.

The gene calls are TRBV14 and TRBJ2-5; D might be TRBD2 (5 bases). The CDR3 is 16 residues long. Germline V lookup: CDR1 SGHDN, CDR2 FVKESK. With 2 bases removed from V and 1 base from J, the gap between germline ends came to 14 bases. CDR3 sequence reads: CASSQRARAPQETQYF. DNA for the CDR3: TGTGCCAGCAGCCAACGCGCGCGGGCACCCCAAGAGACCCAGTACTTC.

The chain uses TRBV5-6 and TRBJ2-4; D remains unclear. Per germline, CDR1 SGHDT and CDR2 YYEEEE. V lost 2 bases and J lost 5, with 2 bases in between. This CDR3 has 11 residues. The CDR3 DNA sequence: TGTGCCAGCAGCTTCCAAAACATTCAGTACTTC. Residues: CASSFQNIQYF.

V is TRBV4-1 and J is TRBJ2-7; D unresolved. The CDR3 sequence is 13 residues long. The V gene's germline CDR1 is MGHRA and CDR2 YSYEKL. V lost 0 bases, J lost 3 bases, and 6 bases lay in between. CDR3 sequence reads: CASSQEPVYEQYF. CDR3 sequence (DNA): TGCGCCAGCAGCCAAGAGCCGGTCTACGAGCAGTACTTC.